This TCR beta chain originates from a study of blood T cell repertoires in COVID-19. Study-level information: Whether acute or convalescent, the COVID-19 samples came from the United States, Italy and Spain. Sample material is recorded as cDNA or gDNA derived from T cells, B-cell-depleted T cells, or PBMCs.

Germline V gives CDR1 MDHEN, CDR2 SYDVKM. Trimming at V came to 6 bases and at J to 0 bases, leaving 5 bases not matched to a gene. CDR3 size: 15 residues. Per the study methods: Amplification with reference gene primers provided the estimates of nucleated cell counts. This table comes from immunoSEQ multiplex PCR, and its TCRdb copy is limited to in-frame clones, with some not included. The V and J calls and clone size were taken over from that table, and D and trimming were inferred from the DNA. The data show tens of thousands of clones, roughly 90% seen once. V gene TRBV28 combines with J gene TRBJ1-5, with TRBD1 matching 7 bases. The sequenced sample was peripheral blood. This clonotype originated in a man aged 60 to 69 with acute or convalescent COVID-19. The CDR3 protein is CASRPGTDSNQPQHF. The CDR3 DNA follows: TGTGCCAGCAGGCCCGGGACAGATAGCAATCAGCCCCAGCATTTT.